This note documents a single T cell receptor (beta chain) sequence. Antigen: not known. Assay: immunoSEQ multiplex PCR; the TCRdb copy retains only in-frame clones and omits some. The sample has 130,000 or so clones, roughly nine tenths seen once; the top ten hold approximately 9.2%. The sample is drawn from a study of cytomegalovirus exposure and HLA in healthy donors. Notes on the study in general: Most TCR sequences proved rare, with some public TCRs found in many donors. Investigators reported about 160 TCR beta chains as tied to cytomegalovirus.

The donors were part of the validation cohort of around 110 subjects. That cohort was separate from the first cohort, which comprised about 670 subjects. This CDR3 has 13 amino acids. V was trimmed by 3 bases and J by 7 bases, leaving 13 bases between them. CDR1 is SGHKS and CDR2 is YYEKEE in the germline V gene (reference sequence). The sequenced sample consisted of PBMCs. The chain is built from TRBV5-5 and TRBJ2-5; maybe TRBD1 (6 bases). The TCR was taken from a woman aged 18-29 years in good health and CMV-seropositive. CDR3 amino acids: CASSWDTARTQYF. As DNA, the CDR3 is TGTGCCAGCAGCTGGGACACCGCCCGGACCCAGTACTTC.